Included here is one T cell receptor beta chain sequence, with context. Its cognate antigen has yet to be identified. Base qualities are not recorded, but no much larger clone differs from it by a single base. The library was obtained by PCR. The sequencer listed for this sample is Illumina HiSeq 2500. TCR library preparation used molecular barcoding, with unique molecular identifiers applied to normalize quantification of the TCRbeta repertoire. In-frame beta chains were kept once TCRdb had trimmed the public reads at Q25 with fastp and called clones with MiXCR. Under each unique CDR3 protein, matching rows form one entry showing the most common genes and DNA. Counted in this sample were around 800,000 distinct CDR3 sequences; approximately 15% of them appeared once. Together, the top ten hold approximately 5% of the sample. The sample's treatment or condition label, decoded: allogeneic hematopoietic cell transplantation with graft depleted of TCRalphabeta T cells and CD19 B cells. Transplant recipients were children who received TCRalphabeta/CD19-depleted allogeneic hematopoietic cell grafts.

These data originate in a study of T-cell reconstitution after alpha-beta-depleted transplantation in children listed by TCRdb under 2016. Looking at the study overall: T-cell immune reconstitution after TCRalphabeta/CD19-depleted allogeneic hematopoietic cell transplantation in children was quantitatively tracked in the study by means of TCR repertoire profiling. Broad study findings and their caveats: The apparently early alphabetaT-cell count recovery about two months after transplant was reportedly dependent on only several hundred rapidly expanded clones derived from non-depleted graft cells. The high TCRbeta diversity at day 60 in some patients was ascribed to recipient T cells and intrathymic progenitors that had survived conditioning. Over the following months the frequencies of hyperexpanded clones went down, and after one year T-cell counts and TCRbeta diversity were mostly credited to newly produced T cells.

Trimming takes 1 base from V and 4 bases from J, and the germline ends sit 26 bases apart. Including cysteine and phenylalanine, the CDR3 has 20 amino acids. Of all the DNA, just the CDR3 is kept, 60 bases in frame from base 1. CDR1 and CDR2, per the germline V gene, are SGHTA and FQGTGA. The material was PBMCs, mostly from graft donor cells, obtained 360 days after TCRalphabeta/CD19-depleted stem cell transplant. The chain links TRBV7-3 with TRBJ2-1; TRBD2 is a weak D gene call, 6 bases matching. This clonotype originated in a male patient aged 10-17 years who had a stem cell transplant for acute lymphoblastic leukemia, so the T cells may come from the graft donor. The DNA is as follows: TGTGCCAGCAGCTTAAAAGCATGGTGGGGGGAACAAAGGTTATACAATGAGCAGTTCTTC. This encodes CASSLKAWWGEQRLYNEQFF.